The 32 T cell receptor beta chains below were found in one sample sequenced in a study of blood T cell repertoires in COVID-19 (dated by TCRdb to 2020 to 2021). The library was produced with the immunoSEQ multiplex PCR assay. TCRdb stores this immuneACCESS table with in-frame sequences only. Part of the clones is absent; in the studies checked, under half of the shortfall reflects unresolved V genes, and no reason is known for the rest. For this sample the table gives about 250,000 clones, of which roughly 81% were detected only once. Clones ranked in the top ten supply approximately 6.6% of the sample. Input material: PBMCs or T cells enriched from blood (not recorded which). Source of these receptors: a woman in her 50s who had been exposed to COVID-19.

This rearrangement joins TRBV29-1 to TRBJ1-2, with 10 nucleotides matching TRBD1. CDR3 length: 15 amino acids. J lost 7 bases, V lost 4 bases, and 12 bases had no gene match. CDR1 SQVTM and CDR2 ANQGSEA come from the germline V gene. CDR3 region: CSVVGRQGAKSGYTF. CDR3 coding DNA: TGCAGCGTTGTGGGGCGACAGGGGGCCAAGTCTGGCTACACCTTC.

The J gene is TRBJ2-2, the V gene TRBV4-3; 7 positions agree with TRBD2. Trimming took 1 base from V and 7 from J; bases not matched to a gene: 6. The germline V gene encodes CDR1 LGHNA and CDR2 YSLEER. This CDR3 has 15 residues. The CDR3 DNA reads TGCGCCAGCAGCCAAGGGGACTACGTCAACGGGGAGCTGTTTTTT. It codes for CASSQGDYVNGELFF.

This rearrangement joins TRBV7-8 to TRBJ1-1; D is unclear. Germline V lookup: CDR1 SGHVS, CDR2 FQNEAQ. CDR3 length equals 14 residues. The V end was cut by 5 bases, the J end by 2 bases, with 12 bases between. The DNA for the CDR3 is TGTGCCAGCAGCCCCGCAGTAATTAACACTGAAGCTTTCTTT. Translation gives CASSPAVINTEAFF. Drawing the rest from reference TRBV7-8 and TRBJ1-1, the complete variable domain is GAGVSQSPRYKVAKRGQDVALRCDPISGHVSLFWYQQALGQGPEFLTYFQNEAQLDKSGLPSDRFFAERPEGSVSTLKIQRTQQEDSAVYLCASSPAVINTEAFFGQGTRLTVV.

Turning to this clone: In the same sample, other DNA sequences code for this CDR3. The V and J genes are TRBV7-6 and TRBJ2-5, with 10 bases matching TRBD2. CDR3 size: 16 residues. Trimming took 1 base from V and 1 from J; bases not matched to a gene: 3. The germline gives CDR1 SGHVS, CDR2 FNYEAQ. CDR3 sequence: CASSLGLAGGQETQYF. The CDR3 coding sequence is TGTGCCAGCAGCTTAGGATTAGCGGGGGGCCAAGAGACCCAGTACTTC.

This chain uses TRBV30 with TRBJ2-1; perhaps TRBD2 as D (7 bases). CDR3 length equals 17 residues. Germline loops: CDR1 GTSNPN, CDR2 SVGIG (reference sequence). V lost 3 bases to trimming and J lost 2 bases, with 20 bases between them. The CDR3 is CAWRARERGGTYNEQFF. The CDR3, as DNA: TGTGCCTGGAGGGCCCGGGAGAGGGGGGGCACCTACAATGAGCAGTTCTTC.

This chain connects TRBV29-1 to TRBJ1-2; D perhaps matches TRBD1 (5 bases). V lost 7 bases and J lost 8, with 17 bases in between. The CDR3 is 12 amino acids. Per the germline V gene, CDR1 is SQVTM and CDR2 is ANQGSEA. The CDR3 reads CSAPGLEGGYTF. The DNA of the CDR3 is TGCAGCGCCCCGGGACTGGAGGGCGGCTACACCTTC.

The chain joins TRBV6-1 to TRBJ1-2; a possible D gene is TRBD1 (5 bases). The CDR3 length is 14 residues. Trimming removed 1 base at V and 7 bases at J, with 13 bases between. From germline, CDR1 is MNHNS and CDR2 SASEGT. The CDR3: CASSEDPRDGGYTF. As DNA, the CDR3 is TGTGCCAGCAGTGAAGACCCCAGGGATGGTGGCTACACCTTC.

The gene calls are TRBV5-6 and TRBJ1-5, with a possible D match to TRBD1 (5 bases). CDR3 length: 15 amino acids. Germline-derived CDR1 and CDR2 are SGHDT and YYEEEE. V lost 1 base, J lost 4 bases, and 12 bases lay in between. This chain's CDR3 is CASSLYRIINQPQHF. The CDR3 bases are TGTGCCAGCAGCTTGTACAGGATAATTAATCAGCCCCAGCATTTT.

The V gene is TRBV12-3 or TRBV12-4, the J gene TRBJ1-5; 8 nucleotides agree with TRBD1. The CDR3 totals 13 residues. The trim removed 5 bases at V and 3 bases at J, leaving 0 bases unmatched. The CDR3 protein is CASSQGANQPQHF. DNA of the CDR3: TGTGCCAGCAGTCAGGGGGCCAATCAGCCCCAGCATTTT.

This chain connects TRBV5-4 to TRBJ1-1; no firm D call. The CDR3 is 14 amino acids. Germline CDR1 is SGHNT and CDR2 is YYREEE (reference sequence). V lost 0 bases and J lost 4, with 10 bases in between. CDR3 nucleotides: TGTGCCAGCAGCTTGGAAACGGCTAGCACTGAAGCTTTCTTT. This sequence encodes CASSLETASTEAFF.

The chain links TRBV4-1 to TRBJ1-2; D is possibly TRBD1 (5 bases). Deletions cut 0 bases from V and 0 bases from J, with 17 bases between. This CDR3 spans 18 amino acids. Germline loops: CDR1 MGHRA, CDR2 YSYEKL. CDR3 amino acids: CASSQDRAGSRANYGYTF. The CDR3 coding sequence is TGCGCCAGCAGCCAAGACCGGGCAGGGTCCCGAGCTAACTATGGCTACACCTTC.

V gene TRBV7-9 combines with J gene TRBJ2-1; perhaps TRBD2 as D (7 bases). The CDR3 consists of 16 residues. Deletions cut 4 bases from V and 0 bases from J, with 13 bases between. Germline CDR1 SEHNR, CDR2 FQNEAQ (reference sequence). For the CDR3, the DNA is TGTGCCAGCAGCTCCGGGCGGGGGCCCTCCTACAATGAGCAGTTCTTC. This codes for CASSSGRGPSYNEQFF.

In its sample, this clone was seen a few times. The CDR3 is CASSQAGGTGELFF. The CDR3, as DNA: TGTGCCAGCAGCCAAGCAGGGGGAACCGGGGAGCTGTTTTTT. The chain joins TRBV3-1 (or the pseudogene TRBV3-2) to TRBJ2-2; 7 bases map to TRBD1. This CDR3 is 14 amino acids long. Germline assignment: CDR1 LGHDT and CDR2 YNNKEL (reference sequence). V lost 1 base and J lost 5; bases outside the gene matches: 1.

V usage is TRBV2 and J usage is TRBJ1-1, with 10 bases that match TRBD1. This CDR3 spans 16 amino acids. The germline V gene encodes CDR1 SNHLY and CDR2 FYNNEI. V trimming: 6 bases; J trimming: 3 bases; junction bases outside the gene matches: 10. The CDR3 is CASRLGQGLIDTEAFF. The CDR3, as DNA: TGTGCCAGCAGGCTGGGACAGGGGTTGATAGACACTGAAGCTTTCTTT.

The J gene is TRBJ1-1, the V gene TRBV7-8, with TRBD1 matching 9 bases. The CDR3 totals 18 residues. Trimming took 5 bases from V and 3 from J; bases not matched to a gene: 16. CDR1 and CDR2 (germline): SGHVS, FQNEAQ. In DNA form, the CDR3 reads TGTGCCAGCAGCCCGTATACAGGGGGCTATGGTAAGGACACTGAAGCTTTCTTT. Protein: CASSPYTGGYGKDTEAFF.

The CDR3 loop reads CASSEQRGQGGYTF. CDR3 coding DNA: TGCGCCAGCAGTGAGCAACGTGGACAGGGCGGCTACACCTTC. The chain has TRBV10-2 and TRBJ1-2; 8 positions match TRBD1. This CDR3 contains 14 residues. Per germline, CDR1 WSHSY and CDR2 SAAADI. Trimming cost V 2 bases and J 8 bases; bases outside gene matches: 7.

This sequence joins TRBV7-2 and TRBJ2-3; 14 bases are shared with TRBD2. The CDR3 covers 18 residues. With 4 bases clipped from V and 0 bases from J, the junction kept 6 bases outside the gene matches. The V gene's germline CDR1 is SGHTA and CDR2 FQGNSA. CDR3 DNA sequence: TGTGCCAGCAGCTGGGGACTAGCGGGGGCGGGAAGCACAGATACGCAGTATTTT. It encodes CASSWGLAGAGSTDTQYF. Supplemented by reference TRBV7-2 and TRBJ2-3, the full variable domain reads GAGVSQSPSNKVTEKGKDVELRCDPISGHTALYWYRQSLGQGLEFLIYFQGNSAPDKSGLPSDRFSAERTGGSVSTLTIQRTQQEDSAVYLCASSWGLAGAGSTDTQYFGPGTRLTVL.

V and J are TRBV3-1 (or the pseudogene TRBV3-2) and TRBJ1-1; a possible D gene is TRBD1 (5 bases). The V gene lost 4 bases and the J gene lost 3 bases, with 9 bases spanning the gap. The germline CDR1 and CDR2 sequences are LGHDT and YNNKEL (reference sequence). The CDR3 is 13 residues long. Here the CDR3 DNA reads TGTGCCAGCAGCCCGGGACTGCACACTGAAGCTTTCTTT. It codes for CASSPGLHTEAFF.

J is TRBJ1-1 and V is TRBV18; D remains ambiguous. The CDR3 consists of 15 residues. Germline V lookup: CDR1 KGHSH, CDR2 LQKENI. The V and J ends lost 0 bases and 0 bases respectively, with 8 bases between them. The CDR3 DNA sequence: TGTGCCAGCTCACCACCCACAGAGATGAACACTGAAGCTTTCTTT. Amino acid sequence: CASSPPTEMNTEAFF.

This clone has a handful of counts. V gene TRBV4-2 combines with J gene TRBJ1-1; maybe TRBD1 (6 bases). In germline, CDR1 is LGHNA, CDR2 YNFKEQ. The V end was cut by 4 bases, the J end by 1 base, with 16 bases between. This CDR3 region has 16 residues. Here the CDR3 reads CASSLAATGGNTEAFF. Written as DNA, the CDR3 is TGTGCCAGCAGCCTTGCCGCGACAGGTGGGAACACTGAAGCTTTCTTT.

The J gene is TRBJ1-1, the V gene TRBV12-3 or TRBV12-4, with 8 nucleotides matching TRBD1. The CDR3 runs to 13 residues. V gave up 1 base and J gave up 10 bases; unmatched junction bases: 5. The DNA of the CDR3 is TGTGCCAGCAGTTTAGGACAGGGGACAGGAGCTTTCTTT. Translated, it gives CASSLGQGTGAFF.

V usage is TRBV3-1 (or the pseudogene TRBV3-2) and J usage is TRBJ2-7; the match to TRBD2 covers 8 bases. This CDR3 has 15 residues. Trimming removed 4 bases from V and 0 bases from J; junction bases left unmatched: 5. Germline assignment: CDR1 LGHDT and CDR2 YNNKEL (reference sequence). CDR3: CASSPGGGISYEQYF. The CDR3, as DNA: TGTGCCAGCAGCCCGGGCGGGGGGATCTCCTACGAGCAGTACTTC.

The chain employs TRBV3-1 (or the pseudogene TRBV3-2) and TRBJ2-2; TRBD1 agrees at 9 bases. The length of the CDR3 is 14 residues. Trimming at V came to 5 bases and at J to 7 bases, leaving 5 bases not matched to a gene. CDR1 and CDR2 from the germline V gene are LGHDT and YNNKEL (reference sequence). The CDR3 DNA sequence: TGTGCCAGCAGCAGACAGGGGGGCATCGGGGAGCTGTTTTTT. This translates into CASSRQGGIGELFF.

The chain employs TRBV28 and TRBJ1-6, with TRBD1 matching over 10 bases. The CDR3 consists of 14 residues. CDR1 is MDHEN and CDR2 is SYDVKM in the germline V gene. V was clipped by 6 bases and J by 9 bases; unmatched bases: 5. The CDR3 protein is CASRTGGDGSPLHF. The CDR3 DNA reads as TGTGCCAGCAGGACAGGGGGCGATGGTTCACCCCTCCACTTT. Full variable domain (remainder filled in from reference TRBV28 and TRBJ1-6): DVKVTQSSRYLVKRTGEKVFLECVQDMDHENMFWYRQDPGLGLRLIYFSYDVKMKEKGDIPEGYSVSREKKERFSLILESASTNQTSMYLCASRTGGDGSPLHFGNGTRLTVT.

The V and J genes are TRBV5-1 and TRBJ1-1; 9 nucleotides match TRBD1. Germline V gives CDR1 SGHRS, CDR2 YFSETQ. V dropped 2 bases and J dropped 10; count of bases not matched to a gene: 6. This CDR3 comprises 13 residues. In DNA form, the CDR3 reads TGCGCCAGCAGCTTCGACAGGGGGAGAGCAGCTTTCTTT. Its protein product is CASSFDRGRAAFF. Looking up the rest from reference TRBV5-1 and TRBJ1-1 gives the full variable domain: KAGVTQTPRYLIKTRGQQVTLSCSPISGHRSVSWYQQTPGQGLQFLFEYFSETQRNKGNFPGRFSGRQFSNSRSEMNVSTLELGDSALYLCASSFDRGRAAFFGQGTRLTVV.

The rearrangement uses TRBV10-3 and TRBJ1-2, with D uncertain. The germline gives CDR1 ENHRY, CDR2 SYGVKD. Trimming removed 7 bases from V and 10 bases from J, with 16 bases in between. The CDR3 contains 12 residues. Written as DNA, the CDR3 is TGTGCCATCATGTCGCCCAGACTAGACTACACCTTC. It encodes CAIMSPRLDYTF.

This chain uses TRBV6-5 with TRBJ1-1; D perhaps matches TRBD1 (5 bases). Germline-derived CDR1 and CDR2 are MNHEY and SVGAGI. This CDR3 has 14 residues. Trimming stripped 3 bases from V and 1 base from J, with 9 bases between. The chain's CDR3 is CASSYTGWNTEAFF. Here the CDR3 DNA reads TGTGCCAGCAGTTATACAGGTTGGAACACTGAAGCTTTCTTT.

This chain connects TRBV29-1 to TRBJ2-3; a possible D gene is TRBD2 (6 bases). Germline CDR1 reads SQVTM; CDR2 reads ANQGSEA. The CDR3 runs 13 residues. The ends were cut back, 8 bases at V and 2 bases at J, with 14 bases in the middle. Written as DNA, the CDR3 is TGCAGCTCCCGGGGGAACCCCACAGATACGCAGTATTTT. Residues: CSSRGNPTDTQYF.

This chain uses TRBV9 with TRBJ2-1; 11 positions match TRBD2. Germline CDR1 and CDR2: SGDLS and YYNGEE. This CDR3 is 15 amino acids long. J was trimmed by 4 bases and V by 6 bases; bases with no gene match: 6. DNA for the CDR3: TGTGCCAGCACCGCTACTAGCGGGGGTTACAATGAGCAGTTCTTC. This translates into CASTATSGGYNEQFF.

The rearrangement joins TRBV19 to TRBJ1-1; D possibly corresponds to TRBD1 (6 bases). The ends were cut back, 5 bases at V and 1 base at J, with 20 bases in the middle. This CDR3 contains 17 residues. CDR1 and CDR2 from the germline V gene are LNHDA and SQIVND (reference sequence). CDR3 sequence (DNA): TGTGCCAGTAGTCCCCCTAGGGGGACATCAGGGAACACTGAAGCTTTCTTT. Amino acid sequence: CASSPPRGTSGNTEAFF.

This rearrangement joins TRBV28 to TRBJ2-2; D perhaps matches TRBD1 (6 bases). Per the germline V gene, CDR1 is MDHEN and CDR2 is SYDVKM. V was pared by 7 bases and J by 4 bases, with 16 bases between. This CDR3 is 15 amino acids long. CDR3 in DNA: TGTGCCAGCACCCCCCGGACAGCAATCACCGGGGAGCTGTTTTTT. This encodes CASTPRTAITGELFF.

The chain employs TRBV4-1 and TRBJ2-3; 14 nucleotides match TRBD2. The CDR3 contains 18 residues. Germline CDR1 is MGHRA and CDR2 is YSYEKL. V gave up 1 base and J gave up 2 bases; unmatched junction bases: 5. The CDR3 DNA sequence: TGCGCCAGCAGCCAAGTCGGGACTAGCGGGGGCTACACAGATACGCAGTATTTT. Translated: CASSQVGTSGGYTDTQYF.